The T cell receptor (beta chain) described here comes from a study of T cell repertoires in cytomegalovirus infection. Whole-study context: Shared public TCR beta signatures pointed to both CMV infection and a matching HLA type.

Germline CDR1 reads SGHAT; CDR2 reads FQNNGV. With 2 bases clipped from V and 5 bases from J, the junction kept 14 bases outside the gene matches. This CDR3 region has 17 residues. This clonotype was counted ten times or more. Antigen specificity is unknown. Each CDR3 protein is one row after TCRdb ran MiXCR on the reads. The sample holds roughly 500,000 distinct CDR3 sequences; 15% to 20% are singletons and the top ten take around 25%. The study, taken as a whole, reports: Frequencies of public TCR beta families were cumulated, and this identified carriers of CMV plus the relevant HLA. Clonotypes of TCR beta that were HLA-C-restricted and CMV-specific dominated the ex vivo response.

V gene TRBV11-2 combines with J gene TRBJ2-5; TRBD1 aligns across 7 bases. The sample taken for sequencing was CD8+ T cells from PBMCs. The receptor was isolated from a human donor in good health (CMV status not recorded). Some clones in this sample may be carry-over from other donors' samples. The CDR3, as DNA: TGTGCCAGCAGCTTATGGCGACAGGGCCTACCGAGCGAGACCCAGTACTTC. It codes for CASSLWRQGLPSETQYF.